The 12 T cell receptor beta chains in this list originate from one sample, sequenced in a study of T cell repertoires in aging, cancer and after chemotherapy. Multiplex touch-down PCR with TRB-A/B primers amplified rearranged V-D-J TRB sequences. A single record per CDR3 protein comes from TCRdb applying MiXCR to the multiplex PCR reads. Here the sample spans about 2,600 distinct CDR3 sequences, about half being singletons. TCR beta rearrangements were amplified from peripheral blood genomic DNA. Sequenced input: blood. The origin of the receptors is a human donor with a blood cancer.

This chain links TRBV12-3 or TRBV12-4 with TRBJ2-7; D unclear. The CDR3 is 14 residues long. The V and J ends lost 1 base and 1 base respectively, with 8 bases between them. CDR3 in DNA: TGTGCCAGCAGTTTAGGTGAGAGTTCCTACGAGCAGTACTTC. Translated: CASSLGESSYEQYF.

This clonotype was seen once. This chain links TRBV6-2 or TRBV6-3 with TRBJ1-3, with D possibly being TRBD1 (5 bases). CDR3 length: 16 amino acids. Germline V gene lookup returns CDR1 MNHEY and CDR2 SVGEGT. V lost 2 bases and J 3 bases, leaving 14 bases between the germline ends. CDR3 DNA: TGTGCCAGCAGTTACGGACAAGGGAGGAGTGGAAACACCATATATTTT. It codes for CASSYGQGRSGNTIYF.

This clonotype has only a few counts. Its ends do not fully match the called genes, so a read error is possible. The chain couples TRBV12-3 or TRBV12-4 to TRBJ1-2; D gene uncertain. The CDR3 is 11 amino acids. CDR3 sequence (DNA): TGTGCCAGCAGTAGATTAGATGGGTACACCTTC. As protein: CASSRLDGYTF.

V gene TRBV20-1 combines with J gene TRBJ1-2; 8 bases fit TRBD1. Germline values: CDR1 DFQATT, CDR2 SNEGSKA (reference sequence). The CDR3 loop spans 13 amino acids. J was trimmed by 7 bases and V by 3 bases; bases with no gene match: 7. The chain's CDR3 is CSARRTGSGGYTF. In DNA, the CDR3 is TGCAGTGCTAGGAGGACAGGGAGCGGTGGCTACACCTTC.

This clonotype was seen a handful of times. V gene TRBV7-2 combines with J gene TRBJ1-2, with unresolved D. V lost 1 base and J lost 6, with 9 bases in between. The length of the CDR3 is 13 residues. The germline V gene has CDR1 SGHTA and CDR2 FQGNSA. For the CDR3, the DNA is TGTGCCAGCAGCTTAGACCGGAGCGATGGCTACACCTTC. Translation: CASSLDRSDGYTF.

The rearrangement uses TRBV6-1 and TRBJ2-5; 8 bases are a match to TRBD2. The CDR3 has 15 residues. Trimming at V came to 0 bases and at J to 5 bases, leaving 5 bases not matched to a gene. CDR1 MNHNS and CDR2 SASEGT come from the germline V gene. CDR3 residues: CASSEARGEWETQYF. Here the CDR3 DNA reads TGTGCCAGCAGTGAAGCGCGGGGGGAATGGGAGACCCAGTACTTC.

In this sample, this clonotype turned up a few times. The rearrangement joins TRBV30 to TRBJ1-1; maybe TRBD1 (6 bases). This CDR3 is built from 14 residues. Trimming stripped 0 bases from V and 5 bases from J, with 13 bases between. Germline loops: CDR1 GTSNPN, CDR2 SVGIG (reference sequence). As DNA, the CDR3 is TGTGCCTGGAGTGTCACAGGGTATTGGACTGAAGCTTTCTTT. It is translated as CAWSVTGYWTEAFF.

In this sample, this clonotype turned up a few times. The V and J genes are TRBV6-6 and TRBJ2-5, with 8 bases identical to TRBD1. Germline V CDR1 and CDR2: MNHNY, SVGAGI (reference sequence). This CDR3 region has 14 residues. V lost 7 bases and J lost 5; bases outside the gene matches: 9. The CDR3: CASTTGGMEETQYF. The CDR3 DNA is TGTGCCAGCACCACAGGGGGTATGGAGGAGACCCAGTACTTC.

This clonotype was recorded a few times. The V gene is TRBV6-5, the J gene TRBJ2-1; a weak D match, TRBD1 (6 bases). Trimming took 6 bases from V and 4 from J, leaving 13 bases between them. The CDR3 loop spans 14 amino acids. Germline CDR1 reads MNHEY; CDR2 reads SVGAGI. Written as DNA, the CDR3 is TGTGCCAGCAGGGGCCGACAGGAGTACAATGAGCAGTTCTTC. Its protein product is CASRGRQEYNEQFF.

The V call is TRBV6-5, the J call TRBJ2-2; tentative D call: TRBD1 (6 bases). Germline V gives CDR1 MNHEY, CDR2 SVGAGI. V gave up 8 bases and J gave up 3 bases, with 10 bases separating them. This CDR3 comprises 13 residues. The CDR3 bases are TGTGCCAGCCAGGGGAGCGACACCGGGGAGCTGTTTTTT. Protein: CASQGSDTGELFF.

A few counts support this clonotype. The V and J genes are TRBV7-6 and TRBJ2-5; a weak D match, TRBD2 (6 bases). The CDR3 totals 16 residues. Trimming left V 3 bases short and J 1 base short, with 15 bases between. Germline-derived CDR1 and CDR2 are SGHVS and FNYEAQ. The CDR3 nucleotides are TGTGCCAGCAGCTTCTCCGGGGGATGGGGCCAAGAGACCCAGTACTTC. This gives the protein CASSFSGGWGQETQYF.

This clonotype was observed once. This chain joins TRBV12-3 or TRBV12-4 and TRBJ2-1, with TRBD2 matching 8 bases. The CDR3 spans 14 residues. V shed 1 base and J 10 bases; nucleotides not matched to a gene: 6. The CDR3 region has the DNA TGTGCCAGCAGTTTAGACGGGGGGGCAGAGGAGCAGTTCTTC. It codes for CASSLDGGAEEQFF.